This entry lists 27 T cell receptor beta chains sequenced from one sample in a study of naive and memory T cell subsets. General study points: Possibly reflecting memory cells re-expressing CD45RA, a few larger clonotypes occurred in naive repertoires, especially CD8.

The beta constant-region primer was an equimolar mix of two oligonucleotides covering TRBC1 and TRBC2. Nested alpha and beta constant-region primers with the SP2 primer drove four PCR rounds on ligated cDNA. Each CDR3 protein is one row after TCRdb ran MiXCR on the UMI-ligation and nested PCR reads. The sample shows around 140,000 distinct CDR3 sequences, around 21% of them seen only once. What these receptors recognize is not known. The sequencing sample was made of naive CD8+ T cells from blood. These receptors all stem from a human donor in good health.

Only a few counts were recorded for this clonotype. This rearrangement joins TRBV27 to TRBJ2-7; tentative D call: TRBD2 (6 bases). Trimming stripped 7 bases from V and 1 base from J, with 14 bases between. The CDR3 consists of 14 residues. From germline, CDR1 is MNHEY and CDR2 SMNVEV (reference sequence). CDR3 in DNA: TGTGCCAGCACCGAGATCGGGGGATCCTACGAGCAGTACTTC. Translating gives CASTEIGGSYEQYF.

The CDR3 here is CASSQDEVEQYF. CDR3 DNA sequence: TGTGCCAGCAGCCAAGATGAGGTCGAGCAGTACTTC. This chain connects TRBV14 to TRBJ2-7; D gene ambiguous. The CDR3 is 12 amino acids. Trimming took off 0 bases at V and 6 bases at J, with 6 bases between the two ends. The germline V gene has CDR1 SGHDN and CDR2 FVKESK.

This clonotype turned up a few times. The V call is TRBV18, the J call TRBJ2-4; D unresolved. Deletions cut 3 bases from V and 5 bases from J, with 11 bases between. Germline CDR1 is KGHSH and CDR2 is LQKENI. The CDR3 has 14 residues. The CDR3 nucleotides are TGTGCCAGCTCACCGTTGGACGAAGAAAACATTCAGTACTTC. Protein product: CASSPLDEENIQYF.

In DNA form, the CDR3 reads TGTGCCAGCAGTCCTCGCGGGCTGAGCTCCTACGAGCAGTACTTC. Protein product: CASSPRGLSSYEQYF. The gene calls are TRBV12-3 or TRBV12-4 and TRBJ2-7; tentatively, D is TRBD2 (5 bases). The CDR3 covers 15 residues. Trimming removed 5 bases at V and 0 bases at J, with 14 bases between.

The genes are TRBV29-1 and TRBJ1-4; a weak D match, TRBD1 (6 bases). The CDR3 runs to 13 residues. Deletions cut 6 bases from V and 8 bases from J, with 16 bases between. Germline V gives CDR1 SQVTM, CDR2 ANQGSEA. This CDR3 is CSVTTGFDEKLFF. CDR3 nucleotide sequence: TGCAGCGTCACCACAGGGTTCGACGAAAAACTGTTTTTT.

This clonotype was picked up a small number of times. The J gene is TRBJ2-7, the V gene TRBV28; 9 nucleotides agree with TRBD1. J gave up 5 bases and V 5 bases, and 16 bases lay outside the gene matches. This CDR3 has 17 residues. Germline V gene data show CDR1 as MDHEN and CDR2 as SYDVKM. CDR3 amino acids: CASSLPAWDRVLDEQYF. The CDR3 nucleotides read TGTGCCAGCAGTCTCCCTGCATGGGACAGGGTTCTCGACGAGCAGTACTTC.

This clonotype was counted a few times. The rearrangement uses TRBV12-3 or TRBV12-4 and TRBJ1-2; D is uncertain. The CDR3 has 13 amino acids. V dropped 6 bases and J dropped 7 bases, with 15 bases sitting between them. The CDR3 reads CASSYHPYGGYTF. In DNA form, the CDR3 reads TGTGCCAGCAGCTATCATCCCTACGGTGGCTACACCTTC.

The chain carries TRBV28 and TRBJ2-7, with unresolved D. The germline CDR1 and CDR2 sequences are MDHEN and SYDVKM. The CDR3 has 15 amino acids. With 5 bases removed from V and 7 bases from J, the gap between germline ends came to 21 bases. CDR3 coding DNA: TGTGCCAGCAGTCTCCAGTGGTCCGGCTCGAGGGAGCAGTACTTC. Protein sequence: CASSLQWSGSREQYF.

J is TRBJ2-3 and V is TRBV6-5, with D perhaps being TRBD1 or TRBD2 (5 bases each). Looked up from germline, CDR1 is MNHEY and CDR2 is SVGAGI. CDR3 length: 15 residues. V lost 5 bases and J 5 bases, leaving 17 bases between the germline ends. The CDR3 nucleotides read TGTGCCAGCAGTACCCCGACTCTTGGGGGAGATACGCAGTATTTT. This codes for CASSTPTLGGDTQYF.

The chain is built from TRBV28 and TRBJ2-5; TRBD1 might be the D (5 bases). V lost 5 bases and J 2 bases, leaving 18 bases between the germline ends. This CDR3 is built from 16 residues. In germline, CDR1 is MDHEN, CDR2 SYDVKM. This CDR3 reads CASSPQQSGNQETQYF. The CDR3 nucleotides read TGTGCCAGCAGTCCTCAACAGTCAGGGAATCAAGAGACCCAGTACTTC. Full variable domain (rest looked up from reference TRBV28 and TRBJ2-5): DVKVTQSSRYLVKRTGEKVFLECVQDMDHENMFWYRQDPGLGLRLIYFSYDVKMKEKGDIPEGYSVSREKKERFSLILESASTNQTSMYLCASSPQQSGNQETQYFGPGTRLLVL.

This clonotype was observed a handful of times. V gene TRBV28 combines with J gene TRBJ2-7; tentatively, D is TRBD1 or TRBD2 (6 bases each). This CDR3 region has 16 residues. Germline values: CDR1 MDHEN, CDR2 SYDVKM. The ends were cut back, 4 bases at V and 0 bases at J, with 16 bases in the middle. CDR3 coding DNA: TGTGCCAGCAGTTCAGATCCGGGGGCCAGCTCCTACGAGCAGTACTTC. It encodes CASSSDPGASSYEQYF.

As for this clonotype: A junction end diverges from the germline sequence, so it may reflect a read error. This rearrangement joins TRBV7-7 to TRBJ2-2; no clear D gene. CDR1 is SSHAT, CDR2 FNYEAQ, per germline (reference sequence). This CDR3 comprises 14 residues. For the CDR3, the DNA is TGTGCCAGCAGTTTAGAAGTTTACACCGGGGAGCTGTTTTTT. As protein: CASSLEVYTGELFF.

This clonotype has a count of ten or more. This chain connects TRBV28 to TRBJ1-5, with D possibly being TRBD1 (6 bases). V gave up 2 bases and J gave up 0 bases, with 17 bases separating them. The CDR3 consists of 18 residues. Germline lookup yields CDR1 MDHEN and CDR2 SYDVKM. The CDR3 here is CASSLGTLDSYSNQPQHF. The CDR3 DNA sequence: TGTGCCAGCAGTTTAGGGACACTGGACAGTTATAGCAATCAGCCCCAGCATTTT.

The chain carries TRBV9 and TRBJ2-6; no definite D call. V lost 0 bases and J lost 0, with 13 bases in between. The CDR3 loop spans 18 amino acids. The germline V gene encodes CDR1 SGDLS and CDR2 YYNGEE. DNA of the CDR3: TGTGCCAGCAGCGTAGTCGAAGTATTTCCCTCTGGGGCCAACGTCCTGACTTTC. Translated: CASSVVEVFPSGANVLTF.

This clonotype was observed a handful of times. This rearrangement joins TRBV6-2 or TRBV6-3 to TRBJ2-3; D is possibly TRBD2 (5 bases). CDR3 length: 16 amino acids. The germline gives CDR1 MNHEY, CDR2 SVGEGT. Trimming stripped 2 bases from V and 3 bases from J, with 15 bases between. The DNA of the CDR3 is TGTGCCAGCAGTTACGCCGGACTCGGCCCGACAGATACGCAGTATTTT. It translates to CASSYAGLGPTDTQYF.

This sequence joins TRBV19 and TRBJ2-2; maybe TRBD2 (5 bases). The V end was cut by 7 bases, the J end by 7 bases, with 16 bases between. This CDR3 has 14 amino acids. In germline, CDR1 is LNHDA, CDR2 SQIVND (reference sequence). This CDR3 is CASTYTYGVGELFF. Here the CDR3 DNA reads TGTGCCAGTACCTACACCTACGGGGTCGGGGAGCTGTTTTTT.

This clonotype was counted a few times. The chain has TRBV28 and TRBJ2-7; TRBD2 matches at 9 bases. The ends lost 3 bases at V and 4 bases at J; junction bases unmatched: 13. CDR3 length: 17 residues. Germline assignment: CDR1 MDHEN and CDR2 SYDVKM. CDR3 amino acids: CASSFGREGRYRYEQYF. The CDR3 nucleotides are TGTGCCAGCAGTTTTGGGCGGGAGGGCAGGTATCGGTACGAGCAGTACTTC.

The gene calls are TRBV19 and TRBJ1-1; TRBD1 matches 8 bases. From germline, CDR1 is LNHDA and CDR2 SQIVND (reference sequence). V lost 4 bases, J lost 1 base, and 11 bases stayed unmatched. This CDR3 has 17 amino acids. The CDR3: CASSNRQGHSPNTEAFF. The CDR3 DNA reads TGTGCCAGTAGTAACAGACAGGGGCACAGTCCGAACACTGAAGCTTTCTTT. The full variable domain, rest sourced from reference TRBV19 and TRBJ1-1, is DGGITQSPKYLFRKEGQNVTLSCEQNLNHDAMYWYRQDPGQGLRLIYYSQIVNDFQKGDIAEGYSVSREKKESFPLTVTSAQKNPTAFYLCASSNRQGHSPNTEAFFGQGTRLTVV.

The rearrangement joins TRBV27 to TRBJ2-2; D uncertain. The CDR3 has 13 amino acids. V lost 4 bases to trimming and J lost 1 base, with 4 bases between them. CDR1 and CDR2 (germline): MNHEY, SMNVEV (reference sequence). The CDR3 region is CASSYKNTGELFF. As DNA, the CDR3 is TGTGCCAGCAGTTACAAGAACACCGGGGAGCTGTTTTTT.

In its sample, this clonotype was seen a few times. The chain has TRBV6-1 and TRBJ1-5; maybe TRBD1 (5 bases). The V gene's germline CDR1 is MNHNS and CDR2 SASEGT. The V end lost 7 bases, the J end lost 4 bases, and 11 bases lay between the germline ends. This CDR3 region has 13 residues. This CDR3 is CASIQGANQPQHF. The CDR3 bases are TGTGCCAGCATCCAGGGCGCTAATCAGCCCCAGCATTTT.

The CDR3 region is CASSQAGSGANVLTF. Here the CDR3 DNA reads TGTGCCAGCAGCCAAGCGGGCTCTGGGGCCAACGTCCTGACTTTC. The genes are TRBV4-2 and TRBJ2-6; no firm D call. This CDR3 has 15 residues. Germline V gene data show CDR1 as LGHNA and CDR2 as YNFKEQ. Trimming took off 1 base at V and 0 bases at J, with 4 bases between the two ends.

This clonotype was counted between two and nine times. This sequence joins TRBV28 and TRBJ2-3, with D possibly called TRBD1 or TRBD2 (5 bases each). CDR1 is MDHEN, CDR2 SYDVKM, per germline. The CDR3 spans 15 residues. Trimming pared 7 bases from V and 1 base from J, leaving 15 bases between. CDR3 region: CASTEGNSGTDTQYF. CDR3 in DNA: TGTGCCAGCACCGAGGGGAACTCTGGCACAGATACGCAGTATTTT.

This sequence joins TRBV20-1 and TRBJ2-2, with 10 bases identical to TRBD2. Germline V gene sequence: CDR1 DFQATT, CDR2 SNEGSKA (reference sequence). V was clipped by 3 bases and J by 7 bases; unmatched bases: 14. The CDR3 extends over 17 amino acids. CDR3 sequence (DNA): TGCAGTGCTAGGCCCCGAGCGGGAGGGGGAAAAATCGGGGAGCTGTTTTTT. Residues: CSARPRAGGGKIGELFF.

This clonotype showed up just a few times. This chain connects TRBV28 to TRBJ2-1; perhaps TRBD1 as D (5 bases). V was cut by 5 bases and J by 4 bases, with 18 bases left in between. CDR1 and CDR2 (germline): MDHEN, SYDVKM. The CDR3 runs to 16 residues. In nucleotides, the CDR3 is TGTGCCAGCAGTCCACACAGGAGAGCGCTGTACAATGAGCAGTTCTTC. It specifies CASSPHRRALYNEQFF.

The chain recombines TRBV7-9 with TRBJ2-1; 8 bases match TRBD1. With V trimmed by 6 bases and J by 9 bases, 10 bases remained unmatched. This CDR3 spans 14 amino acids. Germline V CDR1 and CDR2: SEHNR, FQNEAQ (reference sequence). CDR3 in amino acids: CASRYGQGMSEQFF. CDR3 bases: TGTGCCAGCAGATACGGACAGGGAATGTCTGAGCAGTTCTTC.

The chain links TRBV18 to TRBJ1-1; D unclear. With 3 bases removed from V and 8 bases from J, the gap between germline ends came to 19 bases. The CDR3 has 15 residues. Germline CDR1 KGHSH, CDR2 LQKENI. The CDR3 is CASSPLDGSLLEAFF. In DNA form, the CDR3 reads TGTGCCAGCTCACCCCTGGACGGATCCTTGTTGGAAGCTTTCTTT.

A few counts support this clonotype. This CDR3 is CASGPGFGGSTEAFF. Here the CDR3 DNA reads TGTGCTAGTGGCCCTGGGTTCGGCGGGTCGACTGAAGCTTTCTTT. V usage is TRBV12-5 and J usage is TRBJ1-1; D unresolved. The germline V gene encodes CDR1 LGHNT and CDR2 FRNRAP. The CDR3 is 15 amino acids. V gave up 6 bases and J gave up 5 bases, with 19 bases separating them.